This TCR beta chain stems from a study of OX40 agonist ivuxolimab in advanced cancers. Study in general: Across the patients, intravenous ivuxolimab was delivered every 2 weeks at 0.01 to 10 mg/kg. Patients treated during dose escalation were battling hepatocellular carcinoma, melanoma, renal cell or head and neck cancer.

CDR1 and CDR2 (germline): LNHDA, SQIVND (reference sequence). CDR3 length equals 9 residues. V was shortened by 7 bases and J by 9 bases, with 4 bases between the two germline ends. Individuals having autoimmune disease history or systemic immunosuppression were not enrolled. Method: immunoSEQ multiplex PCR; TCRdb's copy keeps in-frame clones and lacks some. This repertoire shows about 83,000 clones, about nine tenths found once; its top ten account for 0.43%. The rearrangement joins TRBV19 to TRBJ2-4; D is unresolved. The sample here was CD4+ or CD8+ T cells sorted from blood, taken in a trial of the OX40 agonist ivuxolimab. This sequence originates from an adult with an advanced solid tumor such as melanoma, head and neck, liver or kidney cancer. CDR3 sequence: CASKGIQYF. The CDR3 bases are TGTGCCAGTAAAGGCATTCAGTACTTC.